The 11 T cell receptor beta chains in this list originate from one sample, sequenced in a study of Graves' ophthalmopathy and Graves' hyperthyroidism. Amplified material comprised TCR beta CDR3 regions derived from RNA transcripts. In the first round, RT-PCR was carried out with HTBI primers, and a multiplex PCR formed the second round. TCRdb analysed the multiplex PCR reads with MiXCR anew, one entry per CDR3 protein. The table records about 1.1 million distinct CDR3 sequences, roughly 35% of them present only once. Sequencing input: peripheral blood or thyroid tissue (not recorded which). All receptors derive from an adult man with Graves' hyperthyroidism.

This chain uses TRBV6-5 with TRBJ1-5; maybe TRBD1 (6 bases). The V end was cut by 1 base, the J end by 6 bases, with 7 bases between. This CDR3 is built from 13 residues. CDR1 is MNHEY and CDR2 is SVGAGI in the germline V gene. CDR3 in DNA: TGTGCCAGCAGTTACTGGGGGGCTCAGCCCCAGCATTTT. It yields the protein CASSYWGAQPQHF.

The table lists this clonotype with many counts. The V gene is TRBV2, the J gene TRBJ2-7; 10 bases map to TRBD1. The CDR3 covers 14 residues. Germline V gene lookup returns CDR1 SNHLY and CDR2 FYNNEI. V shed 3 bases and J 3 bases; nucleotides not matched to a gene: 2. DNA for the CDR3: TGTGCCAGCAGTGAGGACAGGGGGATCTACGAGCAGTACTTC. Translating gives CASSEDRGIYEQYF.

This clonotype was picked up one time. Mismatch with germline at one junction end may stem from a read error. The chain links TRBV7-9 to TRBJ2-7; TRBD2 matches at 14 bases. CDR1 and CDR2 from the germline V gene are SEHNR and FQNEAQ (reference sequence). This CDR3 region has 18 residues. CDR3 loop: CASSQRSGTSGSPYEQYF. CDR3 in DNA: TGCGCCAGCAGCCAACGGTCCGGGACTAGCGGGAGCCCCTACGAGCAGTACTTC.

V and J are TRBV19 and TRBJ1-1, with a weak D call TRBD1 (6 bases). The germline V and J ends were trimmed by 7 bases and 4 bases, with 16 bases remaining between them. The CDR3 covers 14 residues. Germline V CDR1 and CDR2: LNHDA, SQIVND (reference sequence). CDR3 sequence reads: CASTPTGVGTEAFF. The CDR3 DNA reads as TGTGCCAGTACCCCGACAGGCGTTGGCACTGAAGCTTTCTTT.

This clonotype has a count of ten or more. The chain uses TRBV4-1 and TRBJ1-2, with D unclear. V dropped 3 bases and J dropped 1 base, with 6 bases sitting between them. Germline CDR1 and CDR2: MGHRA and YSYEKL. The CDR3 has 13 amino acids. The CDR3 bases are TGCGCCAGCAGCCAGCAGGTTAACTATGGCTACACCTTC. Translation gives CASSQQVNYGYTF.

This clonotype was seen many times. The chain couples TRBV7-8 to TRBJ2-7; 8 bases align to TRBD2. Germline V lookup: CDR1 SGHVS, CDR2 FQNEAQ. V lost 0 bases and J lost 3; bases outside the gene matches: 7. This CDR3 is 16 amino acids long. CDR3 DNA: TGTGCCAGCAGCTTAGCGTTACGGGAGGGCCTCTACGAGCAGTACTTC. Protein sequence: CASSLALREGLYEQYF. Looking up the rest from reference TRBV7-8 and TRBJ2-7 gives the full variable domain: GAGVSQSPRYKVAKRGQDVALRCDPISGHVSLFWYQQALGQGPEFLTYFQNEAQLDKSGLPSDRFFAERPEGSVSTLKIQRTQQEDSAVYLCASSLALREGLYEQYFGPGTRLTVT.

In its sample, this clonotype was seen many times. This chain joins TRBV5-1 and TRBJ2-7; D call uncertain. The CDR3 has 15 amino acids. CDR1 is SGHRS, CDR2 YFSETQ, per germline. Trimming left V 2 bases short and J 6 bases short, with 18 bases between. In DNA form, the CDR3 reads TGCGCCAGCAGCTTCCAGACACTCAATGGCGGCGAGCAGTACTTC. Translating it yields CASSFQTLNGGEQYF.

This clonotype showed up many times. V usage is TRBV9 and J usage is TRBJ1-6, with D hard to call. The CDR3 extends over 13 amino acids. Trimming took off 4 bases at V and 6 bases at J, with 8 bases between the two ends. Germline CDR1 is SGDLS and CDR2 is YYNGEE. The CDR3 bases are TGTGCCAGCAGCAGGCAGCTTAATTCACCCCTCCACTTT. Amino acid sequence: CASSRQLNSPLHF.

This clonotype was found many times. The V gene is TRBV12-3 or TRBV12-4, the J gene TRBJ2-7; TRBD1 matches at 7 bases. The trim removed 6 bases at V and 3 bases at J, leaving 8 bases unmatched. The CDR3 consists of 14 residues. The CDR3: CASSSSTGNYEQYF. The CDR3 nucleotides read TGTGCCAGCAGCTCCTCGACAGGGAACTACGAGCAGTACTTC.

The V and J genes are TRBV3-1 and TRBJ1-5; no reliable D call. The CDR3 is made up of 15 amino acids. V lost 4 bases and J 4 bases, leaving 14 bases between the germline ends. Germline V gives CDR1 LGHDT, CDR2 YNNKEL (reference sequence). The CDR3 loop is CASSRDTGDNQPQHF. As DNA, the CDR3 is TGTGCCAGCAGCCGAGACACGGGTGATAATCAGCCCCAGCATTTT.

The rearrangement joins TRBV7-2 to TRBJ2-4, with D unresolved. Per the germline V gene, CDR1 is SGHTA and CDR2 is FQGNSA. V lost 5 bases and J lost 8, with 7 bases in between. The CDR3 runs to 11 residues. The CDR3 region is CASSALDIQYF. The CDR3 coding sequence is TGTGCCAGCAGCGCATTGGACATTCAGTACTTC.